This TCR beta chain was sequenced in a study of spatial heterogeneity in lung cancer. Turning to the study itself: Alpha-chain sequences were consistently detected in smaller numbers than beta-chain sequences. Averaged across combinations, each unique TCR and UMI pairing appeared more than ten times in raw reads, which were uncorrected.

The CDR3 extends over 13 amino acids. Between the trimmed V and J ends, which lost 2 bases and 0 bases, there was a span of 4 bases. The germline V gene has CDR1 MGHDK and CDR2 SYGVNS. As for time point: sample taken at primary tumor resection. MiXCR, run by TCRdb on the 5' RACE reads, gives a single entry per CDR3 protein. The sample yields tens of thousands of distinct CDR3 sequences, 6.5% to 8.5% seen once. The sequenced sample was PBMCs, obtained at surgery. This rearrangement joins TRBV25-1 to TRBJ1-1; D gene uncertain. The receptor was derived from a male donor with early-stage non-small cell lung cancer. This CDR3 reads CASSEEVNTEAFF. As DNA, the CDR3 is TGTGCCAGCAGTGAAGAAGTGAACACTGAAGCTTTCTTT. The full variable domain, completed using reference TRBV25-1 and TRBJ1-1, is EADIYQTPRYLVIGTGKKITLECSQTMGHDKMYWYQQDPGMELHLIHYSYGVNSTEKGDLSSESTVSRIRTEHFPLTLESARPSHTSQYLCASSEEVNTEAFFGQGTRLTVV.